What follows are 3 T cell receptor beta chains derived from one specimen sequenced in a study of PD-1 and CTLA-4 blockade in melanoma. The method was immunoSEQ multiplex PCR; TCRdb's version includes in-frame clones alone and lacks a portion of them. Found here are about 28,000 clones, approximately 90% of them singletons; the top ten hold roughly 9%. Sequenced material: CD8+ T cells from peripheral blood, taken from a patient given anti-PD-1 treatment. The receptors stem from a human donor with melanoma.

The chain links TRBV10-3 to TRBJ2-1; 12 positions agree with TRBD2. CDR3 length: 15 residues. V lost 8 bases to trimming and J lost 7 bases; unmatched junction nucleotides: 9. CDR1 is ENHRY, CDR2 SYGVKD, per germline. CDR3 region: CAIRGLAGIGNEQFF. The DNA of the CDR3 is TGTGCCATCCGAGGACTAGCGGGAATAGGGAATGAGCAGTTCTTC.

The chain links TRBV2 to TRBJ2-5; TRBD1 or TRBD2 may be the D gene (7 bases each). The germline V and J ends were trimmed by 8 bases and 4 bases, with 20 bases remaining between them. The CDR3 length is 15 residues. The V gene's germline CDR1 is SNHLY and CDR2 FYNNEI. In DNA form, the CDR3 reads TGTGCCAGCGGGGAGGGGGCGATAAGTAGAGAGACCCAGTACTTC. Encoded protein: CASGEGAISRETQYF.

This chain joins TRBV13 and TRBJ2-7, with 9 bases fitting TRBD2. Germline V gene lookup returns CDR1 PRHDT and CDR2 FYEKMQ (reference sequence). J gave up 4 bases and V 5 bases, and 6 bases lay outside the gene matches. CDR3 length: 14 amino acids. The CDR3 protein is CASSPQREDYEQYF. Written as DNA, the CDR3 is TGTGCCAGCAGCCCCCAGCGGGAGGATTACGAGCAGTACTTC.